This TCR beta chain came from a study of T-cell memory formation after mild COVID-19. Study-level findings and limits: Researchers report contracting CD4+ clones mostly in CM and EM, with CD8+ clones in EMRA.

Constant-segment primers served in 5'RACE that generated TCR alpha and TCR beta cDNA libraries bearing sample barcodes and UMIs. TCRdb fed the 5' RACE reads into MiXCR, producing one record per CDR3 protein. This sample has roughly 130,000 distinct CDR3 sequences, with approximately 6.3% found just once. Per germline, CDR1 MNHNS and CDR2 SASEGT. The CDR3 is 14 amino acids. V gave up 8 bases and J gave up 1 base, with 14 bases separating them. On this clonotype itself: Its antigen is unknown.

This TCR was recovered from an adult woman who had mild COVID-19 (a few samples of this study predate the infection). Cell type and time point are not known. Material for sequencing was PBMCs or a T cell subset sorted from them (not recorded which). J is TRBJ1-1 and V is TRBV6-1; tentative D call: TRBD1 (6 bases). CDR3 sequence reads: CASHWGPKNTEAFF. CDR3 nucleotides: TGTGCCAGCCACTGGGGGCCCAAGAACACTGAAGCTTTCTTT.